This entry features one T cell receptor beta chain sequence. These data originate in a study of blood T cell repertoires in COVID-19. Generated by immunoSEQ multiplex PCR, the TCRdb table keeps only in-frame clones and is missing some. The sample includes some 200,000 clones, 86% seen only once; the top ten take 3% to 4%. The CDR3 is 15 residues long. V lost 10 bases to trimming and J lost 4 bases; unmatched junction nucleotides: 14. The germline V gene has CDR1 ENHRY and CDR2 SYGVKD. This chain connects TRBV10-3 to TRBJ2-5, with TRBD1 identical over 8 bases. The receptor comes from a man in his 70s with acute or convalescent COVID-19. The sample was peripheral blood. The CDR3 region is CATRGSGGRGETQYF. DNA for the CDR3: TGTGCCACTAGGGGGTCAGGGGGCAGGGGAGAGACCCAGTACTTC.